These T cell receptor beta chains were read from a single sample in a study of blood T cell repertoires in COVID-19. Produced via immunoSEQ multiplex PCR; TCRdb's table is partial and in-frame only. The sample has 200,000 to 250,000 clones; 85% are singletons. Sequenced sample: peripheral blood. The receptors shown here come from a man aged 40-49 years with acute or convalescent COVID-19. Both conserved end residues are part of each CDR3. The order of the fields is CDR3 DNA, CDR3 protein, V gene, clone size, D gene, J gene. D genes are given only for firm matches. Part of the rows lack a size; the others show once, few, many or a class for expanded clones.

TGCGCCAGCAGCTCCGGACAGGGCGTTTCTGAAGCTTTCTTT CASSSGQGVSEAFF TRBV5-1 - TRBD1 TRBJ1-1
TGCGCCAGCAGTCAACCTCGCACAGGGGCGAACACTGAAGCTTTCTTT CASSQPRTGANTEAFF TRBV23-1 - TRBD1 TRBJ1-1
TGCGCCAGCAGCCGAGACAGTGTGGCCATGGACGAGCAGTACTTC CASSRDSVAMDEQYF TRBV5-1 - - TRBJ2-7
TGTGCCAGCAGTTACGAGCCAGGGATCAATGGCTACACCTTC CASSYEPGINGYTF TRBV6-2/TRBV6-3 - - TRBJ1-2
TGTGCCAGCTCACCACGGGGGGCAAGCGGGGCGCCGACACAAGAGACCCAGTACTTC CASSPRGASGAPTQETQYF TRBV18 - - TRBJ2-5
TGTGCCAGCAGTGAAGGTCGCAGGGCTCAGCCCCAGCATTTT CASSEGRRAQPQHF TRBV6-1 - - TRBJ1-5
TGTGCCAGCAGCCAGGGTAGACAGGCCAGCCAAGGCTACACCTTC CASSQGRQASQGYTF TRBV3-1/TRBV3-2 - - TRBJ1-2
TGTGCCAGCAGCTTTTTGTTTGGGAGATCTATAGGGACCCAGCATTTT CASSFLFGRSIGTQHF TRBV5-8 - - TRBJ1-5
TGTGCCAGCAGTTTGAGGAGGTTAGAGACCCAGTACTTC CASSLRRLETQYF TRBV12-3/TRBV12-4 - - TRBJ2-5
TGTGCCAGCAGCCAAGGGGGCGCGCGGGGAAGCGAGACCCAGTACTTC CASSQGGARGSETQYF TRBV14 - - TRBJ2-5
TGCGCCAGCAGCCAAAGGACAGGTGACTATGGCTACACCTTC CASSQRTGDYGYTF TRBV4-3 - TRBD1 TRBJ1-2
TGTGCCAGCAGCTGGGGACAGGGGTTTCAAGAGACCCAGTACTTC CASSWGQGFQETQYF TRBV5-6 - TRBD1 TRBJ2-5
TGTGCCTGGAGCGCCGGACAGGTTAACATCGAGACCCAGTACTTC CAWSAGQVNIETQYF TRBV30 - TRBD1 TRBJ2-5
TGTGCCAGTAGTCAACCCGGAGGGTTCTACGAGCAGTACTTC CASSQPGGFYEQYF TRBV19 - - TRBJ2-7
TGTGCCAGTAGACCGGCCGGGACAGGGGATGGGACTAATGAAAAACTGTTTTTT CASRPAGTGDGTNEKLFF TRBV19 few TRBD1 TRBJ1-4
TGTGCCTGGAGTGTACCAACTAGCGGGGGACCCTACGAGCAGTACTTC CAWSVPTSGGPYEQYF TRBV30 - TRBD2 TRBJ2-7
TGTGCCAGCAGCCAATATTCAGTTTCTAGCTCCTATAATTCACCCCTCCACTTT CASSQYSVSSSYNSPLHF TRBV3-1/TRBV3-2 once - TRBJ1-6
TGTGCCAGCAGGTCTCTCCTACTTGAAGCTTTCTTT CASRSLLLEAFF TRBV6-5 - - TRBJ1-1
TGTGCCAGCAGTTTCTCCAGGAATCAGCCCCAGCATTTT CASSFSRNQPQHF TRBV27 - - TRBJ1-5
TGTGCCAGCTCACGACTTTTTACGGCAGGGGAGTATCAGCCCCAGCATTTT CASSRLFTAGEYQPQHF TRBV18 - - TRBJ1-5
TGTGCCAGCAGCCCAGGGGGTTCCTACAATGAGCAGTTCTTC CASSPGGSYNEQFF TRBV11-3 - TRBD1 TRBJ2-1
TGTGCCAGTATGGCGGGGGGCCGAGGAGATACGCAGTATTTT CASMAGGRGDTQYF TRBV9 - TRBD2 TRBJ2-3
TGTGCCAGCAGCGTAGGGGGCTTCGAAGCTTACGAGCAGTACTTC CASSVGGFEAYEQYF TRBV9 - - TRBJ2-7
TGTGCCAGCAGCCAAGAAGCTCAGAGGCCCCTCCACTTT CASSQEAQRPLHF TRBV3-1/TRBV3-2 - - TRBJ1-6
TGTGCCAGCAGTCAAAGGACTAGCGGGATCGCTAGTCCCGGGGAGCTGTTTTTT CASSQRTSGIASPGELFF TRBV5-6 few TRBD2 TRBJ2-2
TGTGCCAGCAAAATGGCGGGAGGGGTTGGTGGCTACACCTTC CASKMAGGVGGYTF TRBV5-4 - - TRBJ1-2
TGTGCCAGCAGCAACAACCAACACCCAGACACTCAGGCTAGCACAGATACGCAGTATTTT CASSNNQHPDTQASTDTQYF TRBV21-1 - - TRBJ2-3
TGTGCCAGCAGCCGCGGAAGCTTCGTTGAAGCTTTCTTT CASSRGSFVEAFF TRBV14 - - TRBJ1-1
TGTGCCAGCTCACGGGACAGACCTCTTAGCAATCAGCCCCAGCATTTT CASSRDRPLSNQPQHF TRBV18 - TRBD1 TRBJ1-5
TGTGCCAGCAGCCAGGTAGCGGGGGGCTACGAGCAGTACTTC CASSQVAGGYEQYF TRBV3-1/TRBV3-2 - TRBD2 TRBJ2-7
TGTGCCAGCAGTAGTCAGGGGGCAGGATATACTGAAGCTTTCTTT CASSSQGAGYTEAFF TRBV28 few TRBD1 TRBJ1-1
TGTGCCAGCAGTGAAGGCGAGAACACCGGGGAGCTGTTTTTT CASSEGENTGELFF TRBV2 - - TRBJ2-2
TGTGCCAGCAGCTTAGGTCCGGGGAGAGACTACACCTTC CASSLGPGRDYTF TRBV7-6 - - TRBJ1-2
TGTGCCAGCAGCAACGTAGATCAGCCCCAGCATTTT CASSNVDQPQHF TRBV21-1 - - TRBJ1-5
TGTGCCTGGAGTGTTTCGAGGAACACTGAAGCTTTCTTT CAWSVSRNTEAFF TRBV30 - - TRBJ1-1
TGTGCCAGCAGCCTTCCTAGCCGGGAACCTTCTGGGGGCTACACCTTC CASSLPSREPSGGYTF TRBV3-1/TRBV3-2 - - TRBJ1-2
TGTGCCAGCAGCTTAGGGCCCGGAGGGGAGACCCAGTACTTC CASSLGPGGETQYF TRBV11-2 - - TRBJ2-5
TGTGCCAGCAGCTTGGAGGGGGCCCGGAATTCACCCCTCCACTTT CASSLEGARNSPLHF TRBV5-6 - TRBD1 TRBJ1-6
TGTGCCAGCAGCTCAGCGACAGAGATGAACACTGAAGCTTTCTTT CASSSATEMNTEAFF TRBV5-4 once - TRBJ1-1
TGTGCCAGCAACGAGGGGGAAAACTATGGCTACACCTTC CASNEGENYGYTF TRBV2 - - TRBJ1-2
TGTGCCAGCAGCTTGGACCGACAGATTAGCAATCAGCCCCAGCATTTT CASSLDRQISNQPQHF TRBV5-8 - - TRBJ1-5
TGCGCCAGCAGCTTGTTCGGGACAGGCCCCAACGAGCAGTACTTC CASSLFGTGPNEQYF TRBV5-1 - TRBD1 TRBJ2-7
TGTGCCAGCAGCTTAGTGGGTAGCGGGGGGACGGAGACCCAGTACTTC CASSLVGSGGTETQYF TRBV7-2 - TRBD2 TRBJ2-5
TGCAGCGCTCAGGGGGACAATGGGGTCCACGAGCAGTACTTC CSAQGDNGVHEQYF TRBV29-1 - TRBD1 TRBJ2-7
TGTGCCATCGCGGCTGGCAGGGGGCTGGCAGATACGCAGTATTTT CAIAAGRGLADTQYF TRBV27 - TRBD1 TRBJ2-3
TGTGCCAGCAGCTATGGACTAGCGGGGGGAAAAAGTACAGATACGCAGTATTTT CASSYGLAGGKSTDTQYF TRBV7-6 - TRBD2 TRBJ2-3
TGTGCCACCAGCAGTCGTTCCGGGACAGGGCTCGGCTACACCTTC CATSSRSGTGLGYTF TRBV15 - TRBD1 TRBJ1-2
TGTGCCAGCTCACCGGCCCGGGGCACAGATACGCAGTATTTT CASSPARGTDTQYF TRBV18 - - TRBJ2-3
TGTGCCAGCAGCTTAAACGCGGGACTAGCGCCAACAGATACGCAGTATTTT CASSLNAGLAPTDTQYF TRBV11-2 - TRBD2 TRBJ2-3
TGTGCCAGCAGCCAATGGAGAGATACGCAGTATTTT CASSQWRDTQYF TRBV3-1/TRBV3-2 - - TRBJ2-3
TGCGCCAGCAGCCAAGAAGGGGTGAGGTACAATGAGCAGTTCTTC CASSQEGVRYNEQFF TRBV4-1 - - TRBJ2-1
TGTGCCAGCAGTCGACAGGGGGAACCCTACAATGAGCAGTTCTTC CASSRQGEPYNEQFF TRBV6-5 - TRBD1 TRBJ2-1
TGTGCCAGTAGGACAGGGGGGAGCACAGATACGCAGTATTTT CASRTGGSTDTQYF TRBV19 - TRBD1 TRBJ2-3
TGCGCCAGCAGCTTGGCTGGGACAGGGCGGGAGGAGACCCAGTACTTC CASSLAGTGREETQYF TRBV5-1 once TRBD1 TRBJ2-5